The 25 T cell receptor beta chains listed next were all sequenced from one sample in a study of early T cells in non-severe SARS-CoV-2 infection. MiXCR was run by TCRdb on the 5' RACE reads, yielding one entry per CDR3 protein. The sample has about 56,000 distinct CDR3 sequences; more than 9% are singletons. The sample was whole blood. Receptors were obtained from an adult who was a healthcare worker with PCR-confirmed SARS-CoV-2 infection or an uninfected control (not recorded which).

The chain couples TRBV29-1 to TRBJ2-3, with D unclear. The CDR3 is 15 residues long. Trimming shortened V by 3 bases and J by 0 bases, and 13 bases separated the two germline ends. Germline values: CDR1 SQVTM, CDR2 ANQGSEA. As DNA, the CDR3 is TGCAGCGTTGAGCCCGCCCTTTCTAGCACAGATACGCAGTATTTT. Translation: CSVEPALSSTDTQYF.

The J gene is TRBJ2-1, the V gene TRBV7-8, with D hard to call. V was clipped by 5 bases and J by 2 bases, with 13 bases between them. Germline V gives CDR1 SGHVS, CDR2 FQNEAQ. The CDR3 totals 15 residues. CDR3 in amino acids: CASSRDISPYNEQFF. DNA for the CDR3: TGTGCCAGCAGCCGAGATATTTCGCCCTACAATGAGCAGTTCTTC.

The chain joins TRBV12-3 or TRBV12-4 to TRBJ2-7, with 13 bases that match TRBD2. V was clipped by 5 bases and J by 2 bases; unmatched bases: 3. This CDR3 region has 15 residues. Here the CDR3 DNA reads TGTGCCAGCAGTCCCGGGACTAGCGGGACCTACGAGCAGTACTTC. Translating it yields CASSPGTSGTYEQYF.

This clonotype was detected only a few times. The chain has TRBV6-2 or TRBV6-3 and TRBJ2-1; perhaps TRBD2 as D (6 bases). V lost 5 bases and J 10 bases, leaving 15 bases between the germline ends. Germline V CDR1 and CDR2: MNHEY, SVGEGT. The CDR3 is 13 residues long. CDR3 DNA sequence: TGTGCCAGCAGTCTGACTAGGAATTCGGAGCAGTTCTTC. The encoded protein is CASSLTRNSEQFF.

This clonotype was detected a few times. This chain joins TRBV5-6 and TRBJ2-4; D is perhaps TRBD1 (5 bases). Germline V gene sequence: CDR1 SGHDT, CDR2 YYEEEE. CDR3 length: 16 residues. Trimming pared 1 base from V and 0 bases from J, leaving 11 bases between. CDR3 sequence (DNA): TGTGCCAGCAGCTTGTGGGGCAGCCTAGCCAAAAACATTCAGTACTTC. Protein product: CASSLWGSLAKNIQYF.

The V and J genes are TRBV29-1 and TRBJ1-5, with D hard to call. Germline V gene sequence: CDR1 SQVTM, CDR2 ANQGSEA. Trimming took 5 bases from V and 2 from J, leaving 10 bases between them. The CDR3 has 13 amino acids. CDR3 protein: CSVRVSGNQPQHF. The CDR3 bases are TGCAGCGTTAGGGTTTCGGGCAATCAGCCCCAGCATTTT. Together with reference TRBV29-1 and TRBJ1-5, the CDR3 gives the full variable domain: SAVISQKPSRDICQRGTSLTIQCQVDSQVTMMFWYRQQPGQSLTLIATANQGSEATYESGFVIDKFPISRPNLTFSTLTVSNMSPEDSSIYLCSVRVSGNQPQHFGDGTRLSIL.

The V call is TRBV6-2 or TRBV6-3, the J call TRBJ2-1; 9 nucleotides line up with TRBD2. CDR3 length equals 17 residues. V gave up 6 bases and J gave up 4 bases; unmatched junction bases: 13. The germline V gene encodes CDR1 MNHEY and CDR2 SVGEGT. This CDR3 reads CASSPLGAGGRYNEQFF. The CDR3 nucleotides are TGTGCCAGCAGCCCCCTCGGGGCGGGAGGGAGGTACAATGAGCAGTTCTTC.

The V call is TRBV29-1, the J call TRBJ1-1; D gene ambiguous. The germline gives CDR1 SQVTM, CDR2 ANQGSEA. V lost 3 bases and J 5 bases, leaving 13 bases between the germline ends. The CDR3 extends over 13 amino acids. The CDR3 is CSVDGRATTEAFF. The DNA of the CDR3 is TGCAGCGTTGATGGTAGGGCTACAACTGAAGCTTTCTTT.

Only a few counts were recorded for this clonotype. This chain joins TRBV29-1 and TRBJ1-4; D call uncertain. Trimming stripped 3 bases from V and 4 bases from J, with 6 bases between. Per germline, CDR1 SQVTM and CDR2 ANQGSEA. There are 12 residues in the CDR3. In nucleotides, the CDR3 is TGCAGCGTTGAGCTGATTAATGAAAAACTGTTTTTT. Protein product: CSVELINEKLFF.

At least ten counts were recorded for this clonotype. The chain combines TRBV7-9 with TRBJ2-1; 13 bases agree with TRBD2. V was pared by 5 bases and J by 15 bases, with 13 bases of the junction left unmatched. The CDR3 extends over 15 amino acids. CDR1 is SEHNR and CDR2 is FQNEAQ in the germline V gene (reference sequence). This CDR3 is CASSLRTSGSVSPFF. CDR3 bases: TGTGCCAGCAGCCTCCGGACTAGCGGGAGCGTCTCCCCGTTCTTC.

The chain links TRBV18 to TRBJ1-1; TRBD1 matches at 10 bases. The germline V gene encodes CDR1 KGHSH and CDR2 LQKENI. The CDR3 loop spans 15 amino acids. With 2 bases clipped from V and 6 bases from J, the junction kept 6 bases outside the gene matches. CDR3 sequence reads: CASSPRDRGMPEAFF. The CDR3 nucleotides read TGTGCCAGCTCACCAAGGGACAGGGGAATGCCTGAAGCTTTCTTT.

This clonotype was observed at least ten times. This chain uses TRBV15 with TRBJ2-5, with 7 bases fitting TRBD2. J was trimmed by 7 bases and V by 1 base; bases with no gene match: 0. The length of the CDR3 is 12 residues. Germline CDR1 and CDR2: LNHNV and YYDKDF (reference sequence). CDR3 in amino acids: CATSRAGGTQYF. The CDR3 bases are TGTGCCACCAGCAGAGCGGGGGGGACCCAGTACTTC.

The sample holds many counts of this clonotype. The CDR3 region is CASSYGTSYGYTF. CDR3 sequence (DNA): TGTGCCAGCAGCTACGGGACCTCCTATGGCTACACCTTC. V usage is TRBV7-9 and J usage is TRBJ1-2, with D possibly matching TRBD1 (5 bases). V shed 4 bases and J shed 4 bases, with 10 bases lying between them. CDR3 length: 13 residues. CDR1 is SEHNR and CDR2 is FQNEAQ in the germline V gene (reference sequence).

At least ten counts were recorded for this clonotype. The CDR3 bases are TGCAGTGCTAGAGTCGTAGCGGGAATCTTCAATGAGCAGTTCTTC. It codes for CSARVVAGIFNEQFF. The V call is TRBV20-1, the J call TRBJ2-1, with 8 bases lining up with TRBD2. CDR1 is DFQATT and CDR2 is SNEGSKA in the germline V gene (reference sequence). This CDR3 region has 15 residues. The junction had 8 bases not matched to a gene; V was cut back by 1 base and J by 6 bases.

This clonotype was detected ten times or more. Here the CDR3 reads CASRSGQGETQYF. Written as DNA, the CDR3 is TGTGCCAGCAGGTCGGGACAGGGAGAGACCCAGTACTTC. V and J are TRBV12-3 or TRBV12-4 and TRBJ2-5; 9 nucleotides match TRBD1. V gave up 6 bases and J gave up 4 bases; unmatched junction bases: 3. This CDR3 is built from 13 residues.

This clonotype was counted at least ten times. This chain connects TRBV7-9 to TRBJ2-3; possible D gene TRBD2, 7 bases. V was trimmed by 3 bases and J by 1 base, leaving 17 bases between them. The CDR3 totals 17 residues. Germline V gene lookup returns CDR1 SEHNR and CDR2 FQNEAQ (reference sequence). DNA for the CDR3: TGTGCCAGCAGCTTGGGGGGGGCAGGAATACGCACAGATACGCAGTATTTT. This codes for CASSLGGAGIRTDTQYF.

This clonotype was picked up many times. The chain is built from TRBV12-3 or TRBV12-4 and TRBJ1-4, with 9 bases identical to TRBD1. Trimming at V came to 5 bases and at J to 7 bases, leaving 8 bases not matched to a gene. This CDR3 is 15 amino acids long. CDR3 sequence: CASSPGQGYGEKLFF. The DNA of the CDR3 is TGTGCCAGCAGTCCAGGACAGGGGTACGGTGAAAAACTGTTTTTT.

This clonotype was counted at least ten times. The CDR3 is CASSYSGDTWSSYNEQFF. In DNA, the CDR3 is TGTGCCAGCAGTTACTCAGGAGACACGTGGAGCTCCTACAATGAGCAGTTCTTC. The chain carries TRBV6-2 or TRBV6-3 and TRBJ2-1; D gene uncertain. V lost 0 bases and J lost 0, with 15 bases in between. Germline assignment: CDR1 MNHEY and CDR2 SVGEGT. The CDR3 is 18 amino acids.

This clonotype was detected only a few times. This chain links TRBV29-1 with TRBJ2-7, with 7 nucleotides matching TRBD2. The CDR3 contains 12 residues. With 4 bases clipped from V and 5 bases from J, the junction kept 5 bases outside the gene matches. CDR1 is SQVTM, CDR2 ANQGSEA, per germline. In DNA form, the CDR3 reads TGCAGCGTTGGGGCAGGGAGGGACGAGCAGTACTTC. It is translated as CSVGAGRDEQYF.

The rearrangement links TRBV29-1 to TRBJ2-3, with D maybe TRBD2 (6 bases). The CDR3 covers 14 residues. V lost 8 bases, J lost 6 bases, and 21 bases lay in between. CDR1 and CDR2 from the germline V gene are SQVTM and ANQGSEA. This chain's CDR3 is CSFRRDFLSDTQYF. As DNA, the CDR3 is TGCAGCTTCCGCCGGGACTTCCTTTCGGATACGCAGTATTTT.

This clonotype was counted a few times. The chain combines TRBV28 with TRBJ2-5, with 7 positions matching TRBD1. Germline V lookup: CDR1 MDHEN, CDR2 SYDVKM. V shed 8 bases, J shed 1 base, and the junction held 7 bases outside the gene matches. The CDR3 runs 14 residues. The CDR3 sequence: CASVEGGGQETQYF. For the CDR3, the DNA is TGTGCCAGCGTGGAAGGGGGCGGCCAAGAGACCCAGTACTTC.

This clonotype has at least ten counts. V usage is TRBV4-2 and J usage is TRBJ2-1, with TRBD2 identical over 12 bases. This CDR3 has 15 residues. Looked up from germline, CDR1 is LGHNA and CDR2 is YNFKEQ. V lost 0 bases to trimming and J lost 11 bases; unmatched junction nucleotides: 5. This chain's CDR3 is CASSQDGLAGNKQFF. The CDR3 DNA is TGTGCCAGCAGCCAAGATGGACTAGCGGGAAACAAGCAGTTCTTC.

This clonotype was recorded at least ten times. This chain links TRBV7-9 with TRBJ2-2; D gene uncertain. CDR1 is SEHNR, CDR2 FQNEAQ, per germline (reference sequence). Trimming cost V 1 base and J 4 bases, with 1 base left between them. The CDR3 totals 12 residues. CDR3 nucleotides: TGTGCCAGCAGCTTAGGCACCGGGGAGCTGTTTTTT. This translates into CASSLGTGELFF.

This clonotype appeared many times. The rearrangement uses TRBV18 and TRBJ1-5, with D perhaps TRBD1 (5 bases). The CDR3 length is 17 residues. V was trimmed by 2 bases and J by 3 bases, leaving 17 bases between them. The germline V gene has CDR1 KGHSH and CDR2 LQKENI. CDR3: CASSPDLYGATNQPQHF. CDR3 nucleotides: TGTGCCAGCTCACCAGATTTGTACGGGGCTACCAATCAGCCCCAGCATTTT.

This clonotype was seen ten or more times. The chain is built from TRBV29-1 and TRBJ2-7; D ambiguous. Trimming cost V 4 bases and J 6 bases, with 13 bases left between them. The CDR3 is 12 residues long. The V gene's germline CDR1 is SQVTM and CDR2 ANQGSEA. The chain's CDR3 is CSVGAGLGEQYF. The CDR3, as DNA: TGCAGCGTTGGGGCTGGATTGGGCGAGCAGTACTTC.